This T cell receptor (beta chain) is drawn from a study of blood T cell repertoires in COVID-19. Study as a whole: Whether acute or convalescent, the COVID-19 samples came from the United States, Italy and Spain. From T cells, B-cell-depleted T cells, or PBMCs came the material, which was cDNA or gDNA.

Allocation to cohorts depended on clinical history reported by the participants. Sequenced by immunoSEQ multiplex PCR; TCRdb stores in-frame clones only, minus some. Of approximately 350,000 clones listed, 85% to 90% are singletons. Sequenced material: PBMCs or T cells enriched from blood (not recorded which). This clonotype was obtained from a man aged 18 to 30 who had recovered from COVID-19.

In nucleotides, the CDR3 is TGTGCCAGCAGTGATAGGGGAGGGGCAACTAATGAAAAACTGTTTTTT. Protein sequence: CASSDRGGATNEKLFF. The chain has TRBV6-1 and TRBJ1-4, with TRBD1 as a possible D gene (5 bases). This CDR3 comprises 16 residues. The ends were cut back, 3 bases at V and 0 bases at J, with 11 bases in the middle. Per germline, CDR1 MNHNS and CDR2 SASEGT.